The 3 T cell receptor beta chains reported below all come from one sample, sequenced in a study of cytomegalovirus exposure and HLA in healthy donors. Data came from immunoSEQ multiplex PCR; TCRdb stores just in-frame clones and leaves some out. In the table there are about 240,000 clones, 86% of which are singletons. Sequencing used PBMCs. The source is a woman under 40 in good health and CMV-seropositive.

DNA for the CDR3: TGTGCCAGCAGCTTGGGCCTGCGTCAGAAAATGAAGAAGGAAAAACTGTTTTTT. It codes for CASSLGLRQKMKKEKLFF. The chain joins TRBV11-3 to TRBJ1-4; D unclear. The V gene lost 3 bases and the J gene lost 8 bases, with 25 bases spanning the gap. The length of the CDR3 is 18 residues. Germline lookup yields CDR1 SGHNT and CDR2 YENEEA.

The rearrangement uses TRBV6-6 and TRBJ1-1; no firm D call. In germline, CDR1 is MNHNY, CDR2 SVGAGI (reference sequence). V dropped 6 bases and J dropped 3 bases, with 17 bases sitting between them. The CDR3 consists of 15 residues. The DNA of the CDR3 is TGTGCCAGCAGCATCCAAAGTCTGAGGGACACTGAAGCTTTCTTT. Encoded protein: CASSIQSLRDTEAFF.

The chain links TRBV2 to TRBJ1-4; 8 bases fit TRBD1. Trimming took 8 bases from V and 3 from J; bases not matched to a gene: 11. The CDR3 length is 16 residues. Germline CDR1 and CDR2: SNHLY and FYNNEI. CDR3 in DNA: TGTGCCAGCGGACAGGGACCTCGTCGGGCTAATGAAAAACTGTTTTTT. Amino acids: CASGQGPRRANEKLFF. The full variable domain, completed using reference TRBV2 and TRBJ1-4, is EPEVTQTPSHQVTQMGQEVILRCVPISNHLYFYWYRQILGQKVEFLVSFYNNEISEKSEIFDDQFSVERPDGSNFTLKIRSTKLEDSAMYFCASGQGPRRANEKLFFGSGTQLSVL.